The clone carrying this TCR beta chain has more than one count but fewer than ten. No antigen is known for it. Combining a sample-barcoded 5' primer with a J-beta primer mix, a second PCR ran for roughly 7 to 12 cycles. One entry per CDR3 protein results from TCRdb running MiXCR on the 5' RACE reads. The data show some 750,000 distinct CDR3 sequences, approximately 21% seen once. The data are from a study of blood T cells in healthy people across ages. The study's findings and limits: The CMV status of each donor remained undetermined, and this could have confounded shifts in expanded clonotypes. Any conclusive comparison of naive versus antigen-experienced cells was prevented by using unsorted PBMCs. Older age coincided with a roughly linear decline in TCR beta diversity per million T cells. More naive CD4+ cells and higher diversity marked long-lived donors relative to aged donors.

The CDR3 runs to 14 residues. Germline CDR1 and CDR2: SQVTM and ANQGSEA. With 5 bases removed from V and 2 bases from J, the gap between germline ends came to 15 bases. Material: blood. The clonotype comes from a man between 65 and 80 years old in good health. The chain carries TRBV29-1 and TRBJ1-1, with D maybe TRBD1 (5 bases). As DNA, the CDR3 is TGCAGCGTTAAAACCCAGGGCGTTAACACTGAAGCTTTCTTT. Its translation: CSVKTQGVNTEAFF.